Below, 7 T cell receptor beta chains from the same sample are listed, as sequenced in a study of cytomegalovirus exposure and HLA in healthy donors. Amplification used 60 Vbeta primers and 13 Jbeta primers. TCRdb's copy holds only in-frame clones and misses some; the assay was immunoSEQ multiplex PCR. The sample has around 110,000 clones; roughly a tenth are singletons. The material sequenced was PBMCs. The receptors stem from a man aged 25 to 40 in good health and CMV-seronegative.

This clone occurred a few times. This chain connects TRBV29-1 to TRBJ2-7; 7 bases map to TRBD1. This CDR3 is 13 amino acids long. Trimming took 5 bases from V and 6 from J; bases not matched to a gene: 10. Germline V gives CDR1 SQVTM, CDR2 ANQGSEA. The CDR3 nucleotides read TGCAGCGTTTCTAGTTCTGGGGACAGCGAGCAGTACTTC. The encoded protein is CSVSSSGDSEQYF.

This clone was found a few times. V and J are TRBV5-6 and TRBJ2-5; tentatively, D is TRBD2 (6 bases). Germline V gene sequence: CDR1 SGHDT, CDR2 YYEEEE. There are 15 residues in the CDR3. V was trimmed by 0 bases and J by 4 bases, leaving 13 bases between them. This CDR3 reads CASSLEAGGRETQYF. The CDR3 DNA sequence: TGTGCCAGCAGCTTGGAGGCCGGGGGTCGAGAGACCCAGTACTTC.

V usage is TRBV28 and J usage is TRBJ2-3; D gene uncertain. Germline CDR1 is MDHEN and CDR2 is SYDVKM. Trimming took 6 bases from V and 2 from J, leaving 12 bases between them. The CDR3 spans 14 residues. The CDR3 here is CASSLDTPTDTQYF. The CDR3 bases are TGTGCCAGCAGCCTCGACACCCCCACAGATACGCAGTATTTT.

The gene calls are TRBV6-5 and TRBJ2-1, with D maybe TRBD1 (6 bases). This CDR3 region has 14 residues. V was shortened by 2 bases and J by 5 bases, with 10 bases between the two germline ends. From germline, CDR1 is MNHEY and CDR2 SVGAGI. The CDR3 sequence: CASSYGGEDNEQFF. The CDR3 region has the DNA TGTGCCAGCAGTTACGGGGGCGAGGACAATGAGCAGTTCTTC.

This clone was picked up a small number of times. The V and J genes are TRBV27 and TRBJ2-1; 11 bases agree with TRBD2. J lost 9 bases, V lost 5 bases, and 3 bases had no gene match. The CDR3 has 13 amino acids. CDR1 is MNHEY, CDR2 SMNVEV, per germline (reference sequence). CDR3 nucleotide sequence: TGTGCCAGCAGTGCCGGACTAGCGGGTGAGCAGTTCTTC. Translation: CASSAGLAGEQFF.

This clone has a single count. The chain employs TRBV27 and TRBJ2-2, with 12 bases identical to TRBD1. Per the germline V gene, CDR1 is MNHEY and CDR2 is SMNVEV (reference sequence). V shed 5 bases, J shed 2 bases, and the junction held 9 bases outside the gene matches. The CDR3 has 18 residues. Here the CDR3 DNA reads TGTGCCAGCAGTCGCCTGGGACAGGGGGCGAGTAACACCGGGGAGCTGTTTTTT. Amino acids: CASSRLGQGASNTGELFF.

This clone occurred a few times. This chain connects TRBV5-6 to TRBJ1-2; D is ambiguous. Between the trimmed V and J ends, which lost 4 bases and 10 bases, there was a span of 14 bases. CDR3 size: 12 residues. CDR1 is SGHDT and CDR2 is YYEEEE in the germline V gene. As DNA, the CDR3 is TGTGCCAGCAGCGCCCGGACGGGAACCTACACCTTC. This sequence encodes CASSARTGTYTF. Full variable domain (missing parts from reference TRBV5-6 and TRBJ1-2): DAGVTQSPTHLIKTRGQQVTLRCSPKSGHDTVSWYQQALGQGPQFIFQYYEEEERQRGNFPDRFSGHQFPNYSSELNVNALLLGDSALYLCASSARTGTYTFGSGTRLTVV.